The rows below give T cell receptor beta chains drawn from one sample of a study of T cells in Graves' hyperthyroidism and ophthalmopathy. TCRdb redid the calling of the multiplex PCR reads with MiXCR, one entry per CDR3 protein. The sample includes 600,000 to 850,000 distinct CDR3 sequences, approximately 19% seen only once; the top ten take over 15%. The sample comprised blood. The receptor source for this set is a woman between 50 and 59 years old with Graves' hyperthyroidism that later progressed to Graves' ophthalmopathy. The CDR3 runs from the conserved cysteine through the conserved F or W. D genes are given only for firm matches. Rows give clone size only sometimes, using once, few, many, or a class for an expanded clone.

v_gene	abundance	d_gene	j_gene	CDR3aa	CDR3nt
TRBV6-2/TRBV6-3	many	NA	TRBJ1-2	CASSYSPANYGYTF	TGTGCCAGCAGTTACTCGCCAGCTAACTATGGCTACACCTTC
TRBV20-1	many	NA	TRBJ2-3	CSASRPDTQYF	TGCAGTGCTAGTCGACCGGACACGCAGTATTTT
TRBV30	many	NA	TRBJ1-5	CAWGWSGNQPQHF	TGTGCCTGGGGATGGAGCGGCAATCAGCCCCAGCATTTT
TRBV11-2	few	NA	TRBJ1-6	CASSPWGGPYNSPLHF	TGTGCCAGCAGCCCCTGGGGGGGACCCTATAATTCACCCCTCCACTTT
TRBV20-1	many	NA	TRBJ2-3	CSATTGTDTQYF	TGCAGTGCTACTACAGGGACAGATACGCAGTATTTT
TRBV20-1	few	NA	TRBJ1-1	CSASGVAHDTEAFF	TGCAGTGCTAGTGGGGTCGCGCATGACACTGAAGCTTTCTTT
TRBV5-1	many	TRBD2	TRBJ2-7	CASSLAGSGDSYEQYF	TGCGCCAGCAGCTTGGCCGGTAGCGGGGACTCCTACGAGCAGTACTTC
TRBV9	few	NA	TRBJ1-2	CASSVGPAASNYGYTF	TGTGCCAGCAGCGTAGGCCCCGCCGCTTCTAACTATGGCTACACCTTC
TRBV3-1	many	TRBD1	TRBJ2-3	CASSHGTGISTDTQYF	TGTGCCAGCAGCCACGGGACAGGGATTAGCACAGATACGCAGTATTTT
TRBV29-1	NA	NA	TRBJ1-1	CSVGRGGGVNTEAFF	TGCAGCGTTGGCCGGGGAGGGGGTGTGAACACTGAAGCTTTCTTT
TRBV20-1	NA	TRBD1	TRBJ2-5	CSAQSGQEVTPQYF	TGCAGTGCTCAATCCGGACAGGAGGTAACTCCTCAGTACTTC
TRBV10-3	few	TRBD2	TRBJ2-3	CAISDRTSRTDTQYF	TGTGCCATCAGTGATAGGACTAGCCGCACAGATACGCAGTATTTT
TRBV12-3/TRBV12-4	many	TRBD1	TRBJ1-1	CASTQDRVNTEAFF	TGTGCCAGCACCCAGGACAGGGTGAACACTGAAGCTTTCTTT
TRBV5-1	NA	NA	TRBJ1-1	CATSPIGTVGSLNTEAFF	TGCGCCACCAGCCCCATCGGAACAGTAGGGAGCTTGAACACTGAAGCTTTCTTT
TRBV14	few	NA	TRBJ1-4	CASSQVRGQGREKLFF	TGTGCCAGCAGCCAAGTCCGAGGTCAGGGACGGGAAAAACTGTTTTTT
TRBV11-3	many	NA	TRBJ2-1	CASSLVGHEQFF	TGTGCCAGCAGCTTAGTAGGCCATGAGCAGTTCTTC
TRBV7-2	NA	NA	TRBJ1-3	CASSTPGAGNTIYF	TGTGCCAGCAGCACCCCAGGCGCTGGAAACACCATATATTTT
TRBV5-1	NA	TRBD1	TRBJ1-2	CASSFDGQGSYGYTF	TGCGCCAGCAGCTTCGACGGACAGGGAAGCTATGGCTACACCTTC
TRBV6-2/TRBV6-3	many	NA	TRBJ1-5	CASSYLGHNQPQHF	TGTGCCAGCAGTTACCTGGGGCACAATCAGCCCCAGCATTTT
TRBV7-6	few	TRBD1	TRBJ2-5	CASSPIGQGNQETQYF	TGTGCCAGCAGCCCGATTGGACAGGGGAACCAAGAGACCCAGTACTTC
TRBV5-1	many	TRBD1	TRBJ2-3	CASSSRTGTDTQYF	TGCGCCAGCAGTTCCCGGACAGGGACAGATACGCAGTATTTT
TRBV18	many	NA	TRBJ2-2	CASSQAANTGELFF	TGTGCCAGCTCACAAGCGGCGAACACCGGGGAGCTGTTTTTT
TRBV6-1	few	NA	TRBJ1-3	CASRRSPDSSSGNTIYF	TGTGCCAGCAGGCGTTCTCCGGACAGCTCCTCTGGAAACACCATATATTTT
TRBV3-1	NA	TRBD2	TRBJ2-1	CASSPMERGTYNEQFF	TGTGCCAGCAGCCCCATGGAGCGGGGGACCTACAATGAGCAGTTCTTC
TRBV9	few	TRBD1	TRBJ1-4	CASSPRGARGREKLFF	TGTGCCAGCAGCCCCCGAGGGGCCAGGGGGCGTGAAAAACTGTTTTTT
TRBV20-1	few	TRBD2	TRBJ2-5	CSAGLAGGQETQYF	TGCAGTGCTGGTCTAGCGGGGGGCCAAGAGACCCAGTACTTC